This TCR beta chain was found in a study of technical replicates of blood from a few donors. Clones were sequenced by immunoSEQ multiplex PCR, and TCRdb holds only the in-frame ones, with some missing. This sample yields roughly 93,000 clones, of which approximately 94% are seen a single time; 0.2% to 0.25% belongs to the top ten. V was clipped by 1 base and J by 7 bases; unmatched bases: 7. This CDR3 spans 16 amino acids. The germline V gene has CDR1 MNHNS and CDR2 SASEGT. The source of this sequence is a human donor in good health. The source material was T cells isolated from PBMCs. V is TRBV6-1 and J is TRBJ1-5; 10 nucleotides align to TRBD1. DNA for the CDR3: TGTGCCAGCAGTGAAGAGGGACAGGGGATGGGACAGCCCCAGCATTTT. It is translated as CASSEEGQGMGQPQHF.